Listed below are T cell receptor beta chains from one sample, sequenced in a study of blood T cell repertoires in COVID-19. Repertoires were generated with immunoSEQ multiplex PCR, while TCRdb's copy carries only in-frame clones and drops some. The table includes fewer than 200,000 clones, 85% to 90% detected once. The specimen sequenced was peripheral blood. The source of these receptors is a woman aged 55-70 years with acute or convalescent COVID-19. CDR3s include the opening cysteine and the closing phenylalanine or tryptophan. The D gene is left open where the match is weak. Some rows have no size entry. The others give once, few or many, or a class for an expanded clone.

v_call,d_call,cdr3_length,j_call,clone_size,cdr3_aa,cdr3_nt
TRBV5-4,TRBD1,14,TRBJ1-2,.,CASSLMTGVYGYTF,TGTGCCAGCAGCTTGATGACAGGGGTCTATGGCTACACCTTC
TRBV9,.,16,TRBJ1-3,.,CASSVSPTEAGNTIYF,TGTGCCAGCAGCGTAAGCCCGACAGAGGCTGGAAACACCATATATTTT
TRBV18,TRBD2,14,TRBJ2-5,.,CASSPGLAGKTQYF,TGTGCCAGCTCACCGGGACTAGCGGGAAAGACCCAGTACTTC
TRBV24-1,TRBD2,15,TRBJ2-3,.,CATSGASGSPDTQYF,TGTGCCACCAGTGGGGCTAGCGGGAGCCCAGATACGCAGTATTTT
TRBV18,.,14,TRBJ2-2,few,CASSPPQNTGELFF,TGTGCCAGCTCACCACCCCAAAACACCGGGGAGCTGTTTTTT
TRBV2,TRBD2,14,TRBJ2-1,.,CASPRVGRDNEQFF,TGTGCCAGCCCTCGGGTAGGGAGGGACAATGAGCAGTTCTTC
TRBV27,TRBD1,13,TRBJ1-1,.,CASRPTGGIAAFF,TGTGCCAGCAGACCTACAGGGGGCATTGCGGCTTTCTTT
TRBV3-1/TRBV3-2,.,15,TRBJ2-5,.,CASSPTRGATETQYF,TGTGCCAGCAGCCCCACCCGCGGAGCCACCGAGACCCAGTACTTC
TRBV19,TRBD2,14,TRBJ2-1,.,CASRGLALNNEQFF,TGTGCCAGTAGGGGACTAGCACTTAACAATGAGCAGTTCTTC
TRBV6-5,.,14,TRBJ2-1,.,CASKKRRSYNEQFF,TGTGCCAGCAAGAAGCGGCGTTCCTACAATGAGCAGTTCTTC
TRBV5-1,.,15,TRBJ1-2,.,CASSSGQLWDYGYTF,TGCGCCAGCAGCTCCGGACAGCTTTGGGACTATGGCTACACCTTC
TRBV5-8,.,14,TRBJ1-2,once,CASSLEGSGYGYTF,TGTGCCAGCAGCTTGGAAGGTTCGGGCTATGGCTACACCTTC
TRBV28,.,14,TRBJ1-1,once,CASSLMAGNTEAFF,TGTGCCAGCAGTTTAATGGCTGGGAACACTGAAGCTTTCTTT
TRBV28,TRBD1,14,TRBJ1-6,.,CALRGGTGDSPLHF,TGTGCCCTCCGGGGTGGGACAGGGGATTCACCCCTCCACTTT
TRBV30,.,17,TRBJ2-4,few,CAWSVRGGILAKNIQYF,TGTGCCTGGAGTGTACGAGGAGGTATACTAGCCAAAAACATTCAGTACTTC
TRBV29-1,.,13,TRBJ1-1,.,CSVEGRLTGEAFF,TGCAGCGTTGAAGGTCGGCTAACAGGGGAAGCTTTCTTT
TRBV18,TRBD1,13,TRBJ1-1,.,CASSQGANTEAFF,TGTGCCAGCTCCCAGGGGGCGAACACTGAAGCTTTCTTT
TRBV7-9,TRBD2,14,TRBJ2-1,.,CASSSGTSDNEQFF,TGTGCCAGCAGCTCCGGGACTAGCGACAATGAGCAGTTCTTC
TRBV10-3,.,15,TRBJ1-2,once,CAISEPRTDAGGYTF,TGTGCCATCAGTGAGCCCCGGACAGACGCGGGTGGCTACACCTTC
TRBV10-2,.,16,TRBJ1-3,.,CASSESFRSLGNTIYF,TGCGCCAGCAGTGAGTCGTTTCGGTCCCTTGGAAACACCATATATTTT
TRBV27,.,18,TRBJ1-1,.,CASSLGVGARLLNTEAFF,TGTGCCAGCAGTTTAGGAGTGGGGGCGAGACTGCTGAACACTGAAGCTTTCTTT
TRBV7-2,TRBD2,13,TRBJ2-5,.,CASSFTSGETQYF,TGTGCCAGCAGCTTTACTAGCGGAGAGACCCAGTACTTC
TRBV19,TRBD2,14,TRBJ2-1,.,CASTPGLAAGEQFF,TGTGCCAGTACGCCGGGACTAGCTGCAGGGGAGCAGTTCTTC
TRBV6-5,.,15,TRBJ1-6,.,CASMPSGRGGSPLHF,TGTGCCAGCATGCCTTCGGGGAGGGGGGGCTCACCCCTCCACTTT
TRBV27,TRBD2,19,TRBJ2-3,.,CASRGVTLRLAASTDTQYF,TGTGCCAGCAGGGGAGTTACCCTAAGACTAGCGGCTAGCACAGATACGCAGTATTTT